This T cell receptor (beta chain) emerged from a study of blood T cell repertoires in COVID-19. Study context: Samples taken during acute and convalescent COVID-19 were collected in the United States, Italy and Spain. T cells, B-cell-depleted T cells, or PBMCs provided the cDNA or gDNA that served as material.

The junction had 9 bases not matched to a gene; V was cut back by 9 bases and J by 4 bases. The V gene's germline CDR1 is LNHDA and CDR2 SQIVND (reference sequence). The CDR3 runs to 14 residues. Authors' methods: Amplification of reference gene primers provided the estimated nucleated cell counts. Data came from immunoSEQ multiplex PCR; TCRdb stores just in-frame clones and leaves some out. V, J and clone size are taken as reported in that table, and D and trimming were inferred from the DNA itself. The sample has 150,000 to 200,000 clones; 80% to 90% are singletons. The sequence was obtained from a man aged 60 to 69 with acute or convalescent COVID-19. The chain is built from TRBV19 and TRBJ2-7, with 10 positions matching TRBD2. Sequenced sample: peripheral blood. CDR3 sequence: CARSGTSESYEQYF. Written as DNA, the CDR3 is TGTGCCAGGAGTGGGACTAGCGAATCTTACGAGCAGTACTTC.